This T cell receptor beta chain was obtained from a study of graft-versus-host responses after intestinal transplantation. Study-level background: Transplant types were multivisceral, liver-intestinal, or isolated intestinal.

The CDR3 length is 13 residues. V was pared by 5 bases and J by 0 bases, with 10 bases between. Looked up from germline, CDR1 is SQVTM and CDR2 is ANQGSEA. Of note for this clone: The antigen remains unidentified.

Measured with immunoSEQ multiplex PCR; TCRdb has only the in-frame clones, and not every one. This sample has some 110,000 clones, with about nine tenths found just once. The TCR sequence derives from a human donor who received an intestinal transplant. The chain employs TRBV29-1 and TRBJ1-2; D is ambiguous. The sequencing here drew on unstimulated CD4+ T cells sorted from spleen or lymph node cells, taken before intestinal transplant. This CDR3 is CSVSPDSNYGYTF. Written as DNA, the CDR3 is TGCAGCGTTTCCCCCGACTCTAACTATGGCTACACCTTC.